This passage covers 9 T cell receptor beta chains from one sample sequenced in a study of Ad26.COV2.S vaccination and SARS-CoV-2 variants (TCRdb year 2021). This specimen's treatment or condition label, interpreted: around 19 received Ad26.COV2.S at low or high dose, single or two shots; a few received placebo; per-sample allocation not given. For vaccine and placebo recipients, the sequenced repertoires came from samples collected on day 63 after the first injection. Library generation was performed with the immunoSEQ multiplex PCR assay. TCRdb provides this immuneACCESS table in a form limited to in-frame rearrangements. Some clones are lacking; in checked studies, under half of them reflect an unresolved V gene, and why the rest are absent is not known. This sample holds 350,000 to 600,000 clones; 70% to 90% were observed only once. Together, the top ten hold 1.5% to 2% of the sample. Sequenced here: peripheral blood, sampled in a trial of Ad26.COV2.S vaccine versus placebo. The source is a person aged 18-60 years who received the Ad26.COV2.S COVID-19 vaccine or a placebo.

In nucleotides, the CDR3 is TGTGCCAGCAGTGGGCGGCCGTACGCCACGGCGATGAACACTGAAGCTTTCTTT. As protein: CASSGRPYATAMNTEAFF. This chain links TRBV9 with TRBJ1-1, with D hard to call. V was clipped by 5 bases and J by 0 bases, with 23 bases between them. The CDR3 has 18 residues. Germline V gene lookup returns CDR1 SGDLS and CDR2 YYNGEE.

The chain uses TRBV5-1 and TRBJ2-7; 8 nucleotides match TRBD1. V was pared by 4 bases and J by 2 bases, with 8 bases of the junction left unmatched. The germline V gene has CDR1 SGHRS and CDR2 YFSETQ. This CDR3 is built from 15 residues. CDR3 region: CASSQPGTGTYEQYF. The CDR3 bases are TGCGCCAGCAGCCAACCCGGGACAGGAACCTACGAGCAGTACTTC.

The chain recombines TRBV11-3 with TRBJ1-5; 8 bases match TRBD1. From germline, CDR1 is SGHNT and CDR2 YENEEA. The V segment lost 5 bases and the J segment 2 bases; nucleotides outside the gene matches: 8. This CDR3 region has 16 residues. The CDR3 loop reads CASSRTGSKGNQPQHF. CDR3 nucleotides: TGTGCCAGCAGCCGGACAGGGTCTAAGGGCAATCAGCCCCAGCATTTT.

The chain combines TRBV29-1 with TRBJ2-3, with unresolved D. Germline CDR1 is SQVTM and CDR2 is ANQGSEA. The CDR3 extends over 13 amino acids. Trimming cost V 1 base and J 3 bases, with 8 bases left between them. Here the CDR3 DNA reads TGCAGCGTTGAAGGGGCTGGGACAGATACGCAGTATTTT. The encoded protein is CSVEGAGTDTQYF.

CDR3 coding DNA: TGCGCCAGCAGCCAAAGTATTGGGCCTCCTAACACTGAAGCTTTCTTT. Protein sequence: CASSQSIGPPNTEAFF. The V and J genes are TRBV4-3 and TRBJ1-1; D gene uncertain. Trimming cost V 2 bases and J 2 bases, with 15 bases left between them. Germline V gives CDR1 LGHNA, CDR2 YSLEER. CDR3 length equals 16 residues.

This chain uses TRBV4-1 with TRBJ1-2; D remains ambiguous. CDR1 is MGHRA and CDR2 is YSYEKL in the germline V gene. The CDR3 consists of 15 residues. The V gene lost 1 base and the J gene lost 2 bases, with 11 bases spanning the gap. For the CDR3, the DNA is TGCGCCAGCAGCCAAGTGTTTAAGGGAAACTATGGCTACACCTTC. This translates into CASSQVFKGNYGYTF.

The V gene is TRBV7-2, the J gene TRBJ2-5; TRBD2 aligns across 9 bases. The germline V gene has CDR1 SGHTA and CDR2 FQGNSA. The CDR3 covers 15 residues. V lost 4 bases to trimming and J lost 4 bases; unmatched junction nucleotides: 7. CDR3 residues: CASSSFSGRGETQYF. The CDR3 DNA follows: TGTGCCAGCAGCTCATTTAGCGGGAGAGGAGAGACCCAGTACTTC.

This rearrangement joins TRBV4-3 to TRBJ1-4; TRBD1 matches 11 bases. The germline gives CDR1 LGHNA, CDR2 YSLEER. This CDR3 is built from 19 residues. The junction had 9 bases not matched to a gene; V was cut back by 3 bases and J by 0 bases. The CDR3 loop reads CASSQDLPGQGATNEKLFF. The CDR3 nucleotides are TGCGCCAGCAGCCAGGACCTACCGGGACAGGGGGCAACTAATGAAAAACTGTTTTTT.

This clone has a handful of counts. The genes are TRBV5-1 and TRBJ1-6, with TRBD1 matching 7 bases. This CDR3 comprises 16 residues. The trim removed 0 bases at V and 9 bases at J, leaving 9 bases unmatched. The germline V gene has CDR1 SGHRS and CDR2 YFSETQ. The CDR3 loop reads CASSLVFGTAPSPLHF. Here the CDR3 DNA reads TGCGCCAGCAGCTTGGTGTTCGGGACAGCACCTTCACCCCTCCACTTT.